In this sample, the clone carrying this TCR beta chain turned up a few times. Its target is not known. V was clipped by 4 bases and J by 7 bases, with 16 bases between them. Germline V lookup: CDR1 SQVTM, CDR2 ANQGSEA. This CDR3 is 14 amino acids long. Libraries of TCR beta came from quantitative 5'-RACE with molecular barcodes. TCRdb reprocessed the 5' RACE reads via MiXCR and lists one record per CDR3 protein. The sample includes some 840,000 distinct CDR3 sequences, 12% seen only once; the top ten take 0.51%. The source of the sample is a study of CD8 T cells in ankylosing spondylitis. General study findings and limits: Among TCR beta sequences, a motif of eight highly homologous variants appeared characteristic of ankylosing spondylitis blood.

The chain carries TRBV29-1 and TRBJ1-4; possibly TRBD1 for D (6 bases). Specimen: blood, either unsorted or a sorted T cell fraction (not recorded which). The source of this sequence is a male donor with ankylosing spondylitis. The CDR3 is CSVGPSRGVEKLFF. CDR3 DNA sequence: TGCAGCGTTGGGCCGAGTAGGGGGGTTGAAAAACTGTTTTTT.